This section outlines one T cell receptor beta chain sequence together with its context. Its antigen is undetermined. The entry originates in a study of human T cells and chemical hapten exposure. Study details: Diphenylcyclopropenone, dosed weekly to the scalp, was given to patients throughout the roughly 25-week study. TCR yields per sample varied, mainly owing to small pooled library volume differences. Study conclusions and caveats: PT1 expanded TCR numbers tracked positively with patch test score.

Time point noted: pre-sensitization, week 0. Treatment indicated: therapeutic diphenylcyclopropenone sensitization with weekly scalp DPC. Participating donors were patients with alopecia, aged 18 to 70 years, considered appropriate candidates for DPC. Germline V CDR1 and CDR2: MDHEN, SYDVKM. Trimming left V 6 bases short and J 0 bases short, with 9 bases between. There are 15 residues in the CDR3. TCRdb itself ran the RACE reads through MiXCR, one entry per CDR3 protein. The sample lists fewer than 300,000 distinct CDR3 sequences, 7% to 10% occurring once. This sequence was found in a woman in her 40s with alopecia areata. Some clones in this sample may be carry-over from other donors' samples. This specimen was whole blood, taken in connection with sensitization to the hapten diphenylcyclopropenone (DPC). The chain recombines TRBV28 with TRBJ2-6; D unresolved. In DNA form, the CDR3 reads TGTGCCAGCAGCCCCCCCGTCTCTGGGGCCAACGTCCTGACTTTC. Translation: CASSPPVSGANVLTF.